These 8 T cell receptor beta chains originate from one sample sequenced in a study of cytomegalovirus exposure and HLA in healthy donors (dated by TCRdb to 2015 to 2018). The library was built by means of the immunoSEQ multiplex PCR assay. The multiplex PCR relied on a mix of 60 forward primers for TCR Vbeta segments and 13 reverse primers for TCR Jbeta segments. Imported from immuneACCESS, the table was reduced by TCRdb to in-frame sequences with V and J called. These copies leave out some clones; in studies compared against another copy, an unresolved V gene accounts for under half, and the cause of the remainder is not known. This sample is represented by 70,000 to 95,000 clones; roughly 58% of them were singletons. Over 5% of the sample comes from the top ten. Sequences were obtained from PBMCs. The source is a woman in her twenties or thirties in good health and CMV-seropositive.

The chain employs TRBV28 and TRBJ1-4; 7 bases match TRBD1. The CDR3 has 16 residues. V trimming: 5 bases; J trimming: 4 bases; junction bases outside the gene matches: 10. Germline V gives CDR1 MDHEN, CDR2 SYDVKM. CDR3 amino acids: CASSLIHRGGNEKLFF. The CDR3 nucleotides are TGTGCCAGCAGTCTAATCCACAGGGGTGGTAATGAAAAACTGTTTTTT. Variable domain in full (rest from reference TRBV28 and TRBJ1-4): DVKVTQSSRYLVKRTGEKVFLECVQDMDHENMFWYRQDPGLGLRLIYFSYDVKMKEKGDIPEGYSVSREKKERFSLILESASTNQTSMYLCASSLIHRGGNEKLFFGSGTQLSVL.

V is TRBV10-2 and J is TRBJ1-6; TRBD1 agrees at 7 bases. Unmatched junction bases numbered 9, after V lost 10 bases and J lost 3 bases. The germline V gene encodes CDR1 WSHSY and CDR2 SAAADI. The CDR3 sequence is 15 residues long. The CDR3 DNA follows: TGCGCCACCAGAAGACAGGGAGGCTATAATTCACCCCTCCACTTT. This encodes CATRRQGGYNSPLHF.

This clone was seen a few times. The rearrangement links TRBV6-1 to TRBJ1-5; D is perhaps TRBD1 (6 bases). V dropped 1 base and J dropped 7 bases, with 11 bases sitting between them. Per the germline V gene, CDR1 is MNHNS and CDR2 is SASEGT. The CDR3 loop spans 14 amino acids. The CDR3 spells CASSEGGGRQPQHF. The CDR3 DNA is TGTGCCAGCAGTGAAGGAGGGGGTCGACAGCCCCAGCATTTT.

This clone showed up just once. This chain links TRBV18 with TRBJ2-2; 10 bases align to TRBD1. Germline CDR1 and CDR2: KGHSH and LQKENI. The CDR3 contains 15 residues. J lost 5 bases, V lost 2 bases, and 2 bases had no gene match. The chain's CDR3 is CASSPRQGATGELFF. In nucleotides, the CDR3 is TGTGCCAGCTCACCAAGACAGGGGGCAACCGGGGAGCTGTTTTTT.

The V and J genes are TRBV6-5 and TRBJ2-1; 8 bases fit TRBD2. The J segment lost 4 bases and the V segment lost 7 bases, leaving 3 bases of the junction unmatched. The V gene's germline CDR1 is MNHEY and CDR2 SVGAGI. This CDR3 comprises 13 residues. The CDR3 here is CASKTGGYNEQFF. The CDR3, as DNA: TGTGCCAGCAAAACGGGGGGGTACAATGAGCAGTTCTTC.

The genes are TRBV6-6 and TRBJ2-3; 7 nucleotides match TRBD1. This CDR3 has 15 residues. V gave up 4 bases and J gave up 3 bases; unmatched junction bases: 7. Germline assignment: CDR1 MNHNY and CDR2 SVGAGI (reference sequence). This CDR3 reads CASSFVGGITDTQYF. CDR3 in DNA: TGTGCCAGCAGTTTTGTAGGGGGCATAACAGATACGCAGTATTTT.

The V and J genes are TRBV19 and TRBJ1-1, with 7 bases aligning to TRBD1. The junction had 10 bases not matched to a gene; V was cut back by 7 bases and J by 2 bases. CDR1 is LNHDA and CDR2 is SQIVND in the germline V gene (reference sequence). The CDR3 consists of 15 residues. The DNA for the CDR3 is TGTGCCAGTATCAAAACCGGGACAGAAAACACTGAAGCTTTCTTT. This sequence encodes CASIKTGTENTEAFF.

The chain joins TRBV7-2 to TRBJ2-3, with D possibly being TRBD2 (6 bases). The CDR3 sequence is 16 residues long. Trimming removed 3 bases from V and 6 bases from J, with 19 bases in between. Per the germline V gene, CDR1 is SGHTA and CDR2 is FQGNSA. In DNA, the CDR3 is TGTGCCAGCAGCTTGGCCCTCGGCGGGGCCAAGGATACGCAGTATTTT. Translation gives CASSLALGGAKDTQYF.